This TCR beta chain is drawn from a study of response to subunit inactivated influenza vaccine. Study-wide results and limits: Authors proposed each seasonal influenza vaccination draws in few new T cells.

Germline V gives CDR1 LGHDT, CDR2 YNNKEL (reference sequence). V gave up 2 bases and J gave up 2 bases; unmatched junction bases: 1. The CDR3 totals 15 residues. TCRdb fed the RT-PCR reads into MiXCR, producing one record per CDR3 protein. The table shows hundreds of thousands of distinct CDR3 sequences, with 7.5% to 8.5% occurring only once. Many counts were recorded for this clonotype. Its antigen is still unknown. The chain employs TRBV3-1 and TRBJ2-2, with TRBD1 identical over 8 bases. This specimen was PBMCs from blood, taken roughly 24 months after vaccination. This sequence was found in a man between 45 and 75 years old who received an inactivated influenza vaccine. CDR3 amino acids: CASSQTGGNTGELFF. The CDR3 DNA reads TGTGCCAGCAGCCAAACAGGGGGTAACACCGGGGAGCTGTTTTTT.